This T cell receptor beta chain comes out of a study of T cell repertoires in cytomegalovirus infection. Study overall: Indications of both CMV infection and matching HLA type were provided by public TCR beta signatures.

Study findings and constraints: Cumulative public TCR beta family frequency identified CMV carriers with the relevant HLA.

This clonotype was observed at least ten times. Antigen unknown. CDR3 size: 14 residues. Looked up from germline, CDR1 is MDHEN and CDR2 is SYDVKM. V lost 8 bases to trimming and J lost 3 bases, with 15 bases between them. TCRdb re-called the reads with MiXCR, one entry per CDR3 protein. The sample yields under 200,000 distinct CDR3 sequences, 7.5% to 10% seen once. V is TRBV28 and J is TRBJ2-3; D may be TRBD2 (5 bases). The sample consisted of PBMCs. The TCR sequence derives from a human donor in good health (CMV status not recorded). Some clones in this sample may be carry-over from other donors' samples. CDR3: CASRAGRGTDTQYF. CDR3 DNA sequence: TGTGCCAGCCGAGCAGGTCGGGGTACAGATACGCAGTATTTT.